This TCR beta chain stems from a study of monozygotic twins with inflammatory bowel disease. Study-wide results and caveats: Differences in immunosuppressive treatment may have been a source of added variability in patient repertoires. TCRbeta diversity (inverse Simpson) was lower in IBD patients than in healthy co-twins. Repertoire similarity did not differ between concordant and discordant twins, perhaps due to limited power.

To note about this clonotype: The antigen is unknown.

There are 16 residues in the CDR3. CDR1 is SGHRS and CDR2 is YFSETQ in the germline V gene. Each donor supplied more than 2 ml of blood. TCRdb re-called the 5' RACE reads, yielding one record per CDR3 amino acid sequence without DNA. The table for this sample gives 440,000 or so distinct CDR3 sequences. The sample consisted of blood. This sequence joins TRBV5-1 and TRBJ2-5; no DNA is available, so the TRBD1 call from TCRdb remains unchecked. The clonotype comes from a human donor with ulcerative colitis or Crohn's disease, or a healthy co-twin of an affected twin (not recorded which). CDR3 protein: CASSPSTGRGQETQYF.